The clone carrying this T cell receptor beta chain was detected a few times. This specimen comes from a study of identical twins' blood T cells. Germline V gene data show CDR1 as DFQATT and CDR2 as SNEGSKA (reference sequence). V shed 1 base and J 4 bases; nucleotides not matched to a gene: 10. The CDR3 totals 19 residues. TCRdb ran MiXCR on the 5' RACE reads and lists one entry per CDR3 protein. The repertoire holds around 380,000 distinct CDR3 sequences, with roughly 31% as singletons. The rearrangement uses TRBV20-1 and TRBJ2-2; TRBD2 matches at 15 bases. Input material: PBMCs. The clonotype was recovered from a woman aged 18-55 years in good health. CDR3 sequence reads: CSARAVRGLAGGPTGELFF. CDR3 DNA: TGCAGTGCTAGAGCCGTTAGAGGACTAGCGGGAGGGCCCACCGGGGAGCTGTTTTTT.